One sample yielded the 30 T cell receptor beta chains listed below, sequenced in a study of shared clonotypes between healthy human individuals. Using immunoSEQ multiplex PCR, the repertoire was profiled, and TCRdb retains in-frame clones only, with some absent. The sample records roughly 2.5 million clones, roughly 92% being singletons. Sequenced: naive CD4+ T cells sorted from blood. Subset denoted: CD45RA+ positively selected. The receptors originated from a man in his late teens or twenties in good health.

The CDR3 reads CAWSVLLGRALGTEAFF. CDR3 coding DNA: TGTGCCTGGAGTGTACTCTTGGGGAGGGCCTTGGGCACTGAAGCTTTCTTT. The chain recombines TRBV30 with TRBJ1-1; unclear D gene. V lost 0 bases and J 4 bases, leaving 21 bases between the germline ends. Germline V gene lookup returns CDR1 GTSNPN and CDR2 SVGIG (reference sequence). The CDR3 contains 17 residues.

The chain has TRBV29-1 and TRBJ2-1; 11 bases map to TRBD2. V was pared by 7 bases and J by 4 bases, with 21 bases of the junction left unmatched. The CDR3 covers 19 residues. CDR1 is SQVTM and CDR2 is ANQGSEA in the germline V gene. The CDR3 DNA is TGCAGCGCAAGGAACTCCGGGACTAGCGGAGGGCCCCATTACAATGAGCAGTTCTTC. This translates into CSARNSGTSGGPHYNEQFF.

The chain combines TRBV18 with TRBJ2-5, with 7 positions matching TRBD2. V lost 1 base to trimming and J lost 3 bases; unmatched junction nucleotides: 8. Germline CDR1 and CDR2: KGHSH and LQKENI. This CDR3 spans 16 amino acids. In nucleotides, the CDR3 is TGTGCCAGCTCACCACTACCAGGACTAGGAAAAGAGACCCAGTACTTC. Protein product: CASSPLPGLGKETQYF.

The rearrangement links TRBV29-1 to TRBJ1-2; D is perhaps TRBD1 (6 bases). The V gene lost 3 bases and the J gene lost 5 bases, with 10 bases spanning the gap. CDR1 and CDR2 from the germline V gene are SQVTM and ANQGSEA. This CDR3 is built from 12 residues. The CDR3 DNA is TGCAGCGTTGAGAGGACAGTTTATGGCTACACCTTC. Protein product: CSVERTVYGYTF.

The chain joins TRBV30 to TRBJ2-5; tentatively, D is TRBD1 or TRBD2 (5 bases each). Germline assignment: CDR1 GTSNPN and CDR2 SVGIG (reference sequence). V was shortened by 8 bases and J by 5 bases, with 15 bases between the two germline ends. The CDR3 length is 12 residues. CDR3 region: CAHSGLGETQYF. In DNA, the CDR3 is TGTGCCCATTCGGGGCTAGGGGAGACCCAGTACTTC.

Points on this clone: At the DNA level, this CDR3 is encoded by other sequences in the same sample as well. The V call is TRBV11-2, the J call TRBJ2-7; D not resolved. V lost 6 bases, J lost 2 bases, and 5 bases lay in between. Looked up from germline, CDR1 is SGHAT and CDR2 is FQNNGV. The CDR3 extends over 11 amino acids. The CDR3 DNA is TGTGCCAGCAGTCGAACCTACGAGCAGTACTTC. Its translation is CASSRTYEQYF.

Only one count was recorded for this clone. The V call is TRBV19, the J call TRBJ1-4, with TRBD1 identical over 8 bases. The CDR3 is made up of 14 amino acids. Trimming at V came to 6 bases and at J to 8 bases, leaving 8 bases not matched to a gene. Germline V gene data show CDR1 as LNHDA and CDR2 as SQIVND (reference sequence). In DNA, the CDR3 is TGTGCCAGTAGCCTCGGGACAGGAGCCGAAAAACTGTTTTTT. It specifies CASSLGTGAEKLFF.

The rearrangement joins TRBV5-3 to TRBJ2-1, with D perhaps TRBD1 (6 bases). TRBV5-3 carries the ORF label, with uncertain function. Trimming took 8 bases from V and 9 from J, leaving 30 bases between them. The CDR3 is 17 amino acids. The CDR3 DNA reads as TGTGCCAGCTCCCAGCTGAGGGTACAGGGCTGTTCCAGTGAGCAGTTCTTC. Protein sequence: CASSQLRVQGCSSEQFF.

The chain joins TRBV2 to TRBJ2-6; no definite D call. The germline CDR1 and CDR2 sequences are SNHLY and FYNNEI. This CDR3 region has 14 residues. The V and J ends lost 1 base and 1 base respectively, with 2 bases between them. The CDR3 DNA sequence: TGTGCCAGCAGTGAAGAATCTGGGGCCAACGTCCTGACTTTC. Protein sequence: CASSEESGANVLTF.

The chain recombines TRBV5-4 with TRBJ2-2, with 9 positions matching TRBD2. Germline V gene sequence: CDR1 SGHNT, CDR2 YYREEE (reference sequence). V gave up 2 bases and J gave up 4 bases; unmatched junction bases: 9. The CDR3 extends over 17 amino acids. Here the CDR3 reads CASSFRGSGSRTGELFF. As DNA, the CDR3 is TGTGCCAGCAGCTTTCGGGGTAGCGGGAGTCGCACCGGGGAGCTGTTTTTT.

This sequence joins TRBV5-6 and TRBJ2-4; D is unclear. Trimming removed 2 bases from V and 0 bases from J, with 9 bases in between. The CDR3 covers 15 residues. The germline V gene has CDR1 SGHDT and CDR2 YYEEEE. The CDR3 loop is CASSFGQIAKNIQYF. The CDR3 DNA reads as TGTGCCAGCAGCTTTGGGCAAATAGCCAAAAACATTCAGTACTTC.

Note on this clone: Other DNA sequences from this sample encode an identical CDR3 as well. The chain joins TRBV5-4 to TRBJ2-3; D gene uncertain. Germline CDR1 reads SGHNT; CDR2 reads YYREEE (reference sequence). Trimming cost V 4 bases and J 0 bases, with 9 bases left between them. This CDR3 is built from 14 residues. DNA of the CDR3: TGTGCCAGCAGCCTTGACCGTAGCACAGATACGCAGTATTTT. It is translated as CASSLDRSTDTQYF.

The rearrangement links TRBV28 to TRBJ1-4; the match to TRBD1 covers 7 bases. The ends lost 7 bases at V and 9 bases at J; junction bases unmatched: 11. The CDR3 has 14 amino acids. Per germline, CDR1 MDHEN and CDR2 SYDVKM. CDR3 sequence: CASTLTGRYQKLFF. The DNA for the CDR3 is TGTGCCAGCACCCTGACAGGGAGGTATCAAAAACTGTTTTTT. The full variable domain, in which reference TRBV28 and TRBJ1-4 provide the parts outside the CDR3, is DVKVTQSSRYLVKRTGEKVFLECVQDMDHENMFWYRQDPGLGLRLIYFSYDVKMKEKGDIPEGYSVSREKKERFSLILESASTNQTSMYLCASTLTGRYQKLFFGSGTQLSVL.

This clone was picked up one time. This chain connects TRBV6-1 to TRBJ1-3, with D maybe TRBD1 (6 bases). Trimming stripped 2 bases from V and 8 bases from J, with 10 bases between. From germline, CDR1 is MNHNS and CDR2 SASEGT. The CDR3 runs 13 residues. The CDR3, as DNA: TGTGCCAGCAGTGAAACCTGGACAGACACCATATATTTT. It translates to CASSETWTDTIYF.

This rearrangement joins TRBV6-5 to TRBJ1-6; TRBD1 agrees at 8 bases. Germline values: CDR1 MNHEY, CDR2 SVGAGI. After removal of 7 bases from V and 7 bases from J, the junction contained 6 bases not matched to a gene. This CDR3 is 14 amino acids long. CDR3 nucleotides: TGTGCCAGCACCCGGACAGGGAAGAATTCACCCCTCCACTTT. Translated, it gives CASTRTGKNSPLHF.

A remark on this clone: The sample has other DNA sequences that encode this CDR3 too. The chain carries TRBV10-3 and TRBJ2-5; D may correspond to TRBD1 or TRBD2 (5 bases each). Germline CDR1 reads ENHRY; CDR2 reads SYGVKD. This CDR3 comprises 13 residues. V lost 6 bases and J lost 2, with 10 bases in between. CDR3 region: CAISGTIQETQYF. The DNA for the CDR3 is TGTGCCATCAGCGGGACCATTCAAGAGACCCAGTACTTC.

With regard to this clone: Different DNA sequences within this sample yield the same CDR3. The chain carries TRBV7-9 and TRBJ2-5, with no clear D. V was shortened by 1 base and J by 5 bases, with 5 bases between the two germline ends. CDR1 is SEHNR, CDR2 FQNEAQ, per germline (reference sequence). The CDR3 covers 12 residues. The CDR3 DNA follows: TGTGCCAGCAGCTTAGGTGTTGAGACCCAGTACTTC. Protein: CASSLGVETQYF.

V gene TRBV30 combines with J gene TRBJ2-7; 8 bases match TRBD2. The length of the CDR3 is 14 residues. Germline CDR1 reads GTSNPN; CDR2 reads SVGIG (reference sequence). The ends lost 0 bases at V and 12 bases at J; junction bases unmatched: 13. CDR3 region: CAWSVAGALLRTYF. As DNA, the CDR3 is TGTGCCTGGAGTGTAGCGGGGGCCCTCCTACGGACGTACTTC.

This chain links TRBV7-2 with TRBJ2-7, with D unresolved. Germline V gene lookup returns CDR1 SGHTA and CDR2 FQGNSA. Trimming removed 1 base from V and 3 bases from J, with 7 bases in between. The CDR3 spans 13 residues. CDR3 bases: TGTGCCAGCAGCTTAGGGCAGGACTACGAGCAGTACTTC. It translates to CASSLGQDYEQYF.

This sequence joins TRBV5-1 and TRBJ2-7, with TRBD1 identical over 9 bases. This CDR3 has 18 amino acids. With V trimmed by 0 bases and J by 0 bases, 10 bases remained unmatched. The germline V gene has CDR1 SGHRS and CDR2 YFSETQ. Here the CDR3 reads CASSLDFRGQGNSYEQYF. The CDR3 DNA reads TGCGCCAGCAGCTTGGATTTCAGGGGACAGGGCAACTCCTACGAGCAGTACTTC.

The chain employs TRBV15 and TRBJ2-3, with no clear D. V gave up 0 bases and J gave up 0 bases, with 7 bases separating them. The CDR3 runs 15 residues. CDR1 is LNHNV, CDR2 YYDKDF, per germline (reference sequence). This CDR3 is CATSRDLASTDTQYF. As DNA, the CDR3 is TGTGCCACCAGCAGAGATTTAGCTAGCACAGATACGCAGTATTTT.

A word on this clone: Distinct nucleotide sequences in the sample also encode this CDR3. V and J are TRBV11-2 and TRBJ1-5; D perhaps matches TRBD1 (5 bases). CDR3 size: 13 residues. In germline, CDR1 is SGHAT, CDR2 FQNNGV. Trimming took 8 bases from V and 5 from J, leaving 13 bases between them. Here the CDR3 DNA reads TGTGCCAGCCAGGGAGGAGTGGATCAGCCCCAGCATTTT. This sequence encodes CASQGGVDQPQHF.

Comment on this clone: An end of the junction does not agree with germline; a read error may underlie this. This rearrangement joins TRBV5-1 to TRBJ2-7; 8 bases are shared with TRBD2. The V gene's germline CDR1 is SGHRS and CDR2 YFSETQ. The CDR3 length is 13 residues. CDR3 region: CASTRTSSGEQYF. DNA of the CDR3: TGTGCCAGCACCCGGACTAGCTCGGGCGAGCAGTACTTC.

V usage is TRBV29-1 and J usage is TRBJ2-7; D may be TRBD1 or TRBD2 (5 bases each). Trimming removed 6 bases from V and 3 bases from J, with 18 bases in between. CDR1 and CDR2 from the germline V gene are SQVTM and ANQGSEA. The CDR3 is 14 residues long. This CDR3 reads CSVRGGEGNYEQYF. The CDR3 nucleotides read TGCAGCGTGAGGGGTGGAGAGGGTAACTACGAGCAGTACTTC.

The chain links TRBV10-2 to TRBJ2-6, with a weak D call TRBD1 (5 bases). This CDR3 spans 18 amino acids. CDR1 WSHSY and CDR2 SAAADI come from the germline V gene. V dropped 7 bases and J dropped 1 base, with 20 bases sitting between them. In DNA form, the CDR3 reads TGCGCCAGCATAAGGGGAACGGCGGAATTTTCTGGGGCCAACGTCCTGACTTTC. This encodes CASIRGTAEFSGANVLTF.

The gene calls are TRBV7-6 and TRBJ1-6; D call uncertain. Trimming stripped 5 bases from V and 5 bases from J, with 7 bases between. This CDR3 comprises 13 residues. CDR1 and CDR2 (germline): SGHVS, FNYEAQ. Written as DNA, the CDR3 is TGTGCCAGCAGCACTGATCATAATTCACCCCTCCACTTT. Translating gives CASSTDHNSPLHF.

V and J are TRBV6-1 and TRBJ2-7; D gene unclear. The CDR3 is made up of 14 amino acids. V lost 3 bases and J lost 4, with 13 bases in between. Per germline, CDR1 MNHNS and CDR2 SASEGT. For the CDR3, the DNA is TGTGCCAGCAGTGAGGGGTTCCATCTTTACGAGCAGTACTTC. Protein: CASSEGFHLYEQYF.

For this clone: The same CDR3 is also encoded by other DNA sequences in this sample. The CDR3 DNA is TGCGCCAGCAGCCCGAGGACTGGGAATTCACCCCTCCACTTT. Amino acids: CASSPRTGNSPLHF. The chain joins TRBV5-1 to TRBJ1-6; D is unclear. The CDR3 is 14 amino acids. Trimming removed 4 bases from V and 7 bases from J, with 12 bases in between. In germline, CDR1 is SGHRS, CDR2 YFSETQ.

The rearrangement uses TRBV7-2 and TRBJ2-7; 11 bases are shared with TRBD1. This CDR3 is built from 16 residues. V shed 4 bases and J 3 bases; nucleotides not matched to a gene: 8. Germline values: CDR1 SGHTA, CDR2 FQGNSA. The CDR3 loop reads CASSWKGQGDFYEQYF. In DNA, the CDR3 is TGTGCCAGCAGCTGGAAGGGACAGGGGGACTTCTACGAGCAGTACTTC.

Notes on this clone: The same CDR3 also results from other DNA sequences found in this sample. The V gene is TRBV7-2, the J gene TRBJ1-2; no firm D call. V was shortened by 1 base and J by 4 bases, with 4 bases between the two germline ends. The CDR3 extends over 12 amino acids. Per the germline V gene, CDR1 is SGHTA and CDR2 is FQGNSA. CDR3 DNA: TGTGCCAGCAGCTTAGTCGGCTATGGCTACACCTTC. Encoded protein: CASSLVGYGYTF. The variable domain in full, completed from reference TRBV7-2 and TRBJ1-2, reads GAGVSQSPSNKVTEKGKDVELRCDPISGHTALYWYRQSLGQGLEFLIYFQGNSAPDKSGLPSDRFSAERTGGSVSTLTIQRTQQEDSAVYLCASSLVGYGYTFGSGTRLTVV.